This T cell receptor (beta chain) was profiled in a study of PD-1 blockade in classical Hodgkin lymphoma. Study outcomes and limitations: By C4D1 there was a significant rise in CD4+ TCR diversity but not in CD8+ TCR diversity. Relapsed/refractory patients reportedly had the lowest baseline TCR diversity, below newly diagnosed patients, who were below healthy donors.

Clones were read by immunoSEQ multiplex PCR, and TCRdb kept only the in-frame ones, dropping some. This table has roughly 16,000 clones, around 75% appearing once. Every patient experienced relapse after autologous stem cell transplantation, and brentuximab vedotin exposure varied. Patients' outcomes at their best amounted to complete response, partial response or progressive disease. Points on this clone: Its matching antigen is unknown.

Trimming removed 6 bases from V and 5 bases from J, with 17 bases in between. The CDR3 extends over 15 amino acids. Germline V gives CDR1 LNHDA, CDR2 SQIVND (reference sequence). The material was peripheral blood mononuclear cells (PBMCs), obtained at baseline. The receptor was derived from a human donor with classical Hodgkin lymphoma. The chain is built from TRBV19 and TRBJ1-5; D not resolved. CDR3 amino acids: CASRIGPFMDQPQHF. The CDR3 DNA reads as TGTGCCAGTAGGATTGGACCTTTCATGGATCAGCCCCAGCATTTT.